This T cell receptor beta chain was profiled in a study of T cells in tuberculosis. At the level of the study: This South African cohort compared adolescents with or without latent tuberculosis against adults with active tuberculosis. Findings and caveats of the study: Active tuberculosis patients had shorter CDR3-alpha; the beta difference was nonsignificant.

The CDR3 is made up of 13 amino acids. From germline, CDR1 is SNHLY and CDR2 FYNNEI. Deletions cut 2 bases from V and 7 bases from J, with 11 bases between. The data were produced by immunoSEQ multiplex PCR, yet TCRdb's version contains in-frame clones alone and is incomplete. The sample carries more than 35,000 clones, over 90% recorded once. For this clone: Its antigen is currently unknown.

This TCR was recovered from a donor aged 10 to 29 with latent tuberculosis or without tuberculosis infection. Sequenced sample: PBMCs. The V gene is TRBV2, the J gene TRBJ1-2; D is perhaps TRBD1 (6 bases). The CDR3 nucleotides are TGTGCCAGCAGTGAACTGGGGGCTCTTGGCTACACCTTC. This encodes CASSELGALGYTF.